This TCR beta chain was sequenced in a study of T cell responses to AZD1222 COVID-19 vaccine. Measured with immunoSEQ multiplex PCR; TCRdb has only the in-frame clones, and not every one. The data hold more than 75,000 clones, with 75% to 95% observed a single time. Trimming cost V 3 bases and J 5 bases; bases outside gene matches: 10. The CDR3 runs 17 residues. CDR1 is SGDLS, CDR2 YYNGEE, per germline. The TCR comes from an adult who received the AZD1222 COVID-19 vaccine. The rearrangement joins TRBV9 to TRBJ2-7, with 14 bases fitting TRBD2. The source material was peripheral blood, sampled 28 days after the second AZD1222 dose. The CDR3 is CASSAGLAGGGGNEQYF. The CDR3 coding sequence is TGTGCCAGCAGCGCAGGACTAGCGGGAGGAGGAGGAAACGAGCAGTACTTC.